One sample yielded the 29 T cell receptor beta chains listed below, sequenced in a study of blood T cell repertoires in COVID-19. Assay used: immunoSEQ multiplex PCR; TCRdb lists only in-frame clones, some missing. The sample holds under 300,000 clones; roughly nine tenths are singletons and the top ten take 3.6%. Source material: peripheral blood. These receptors came from a man aged 18 to 30 with active or convalescent COVID-19.

V is TRBV30 and J is TRBJ2-7; TRBD2 matches 7 bases. The CDR3 is 10 residues long. With V trimmed by 5 bases and J by 6 bases, 1 base remained unmatched. In germline, CDR1 is GTSNPN, CDR2 SVGIG (reference sequence). CDR3 nucleotide sequence: TGTGCCTGGGGGAGGGCCGAGCAGTACTTC. Amino acid sequence: CAWGRAEQYF.

The rearrangement links TRBV7-9 to TRBJ1-6, with D unresolved. Germline CDR1 SEHNR, CDR2 FQNEAQ (reference sequence). The CDR3 is made up of 14 amino acids. The ends were cut back, 4 bases at V and 6 bases at J, with 10 bases in the middle. CDR3 protein: CASSSGGINSPLHF. In DNA form, the CDR3 reads TGTGCCAGCAGCTCCGGAGGAATTAATTCACCCCTCCACTTT.

V usage is TRBV11-2 and J usage is TRBJ2-7; D perhaps matches TRBD1 (5 bases). The CDR3 is 15 residues long. Germline CDR1 and CDR2: SGHAT and FQNNGV. V shed 2 bases and J shed 0 bases, with 11 bases lying between them. The DNA for the CDR3 is TGTGCCAGCAGCTTATATACAGGCAGCTCCTACGAGCAGTACTTC. Translated, it gives CASSLYTGSSYEQYF.

This chain joins TRBV6-6 and TRBJ2-5; the D gene is possibly TRBD2 (5 bases). Per germline, CDR1 MNHNY and CDR2 SVGAGI (reference sequence). The ends were cut back, 8 bases at V and 3 bases at J, with 7 bases in the middle. The length of the CDR3 is 11 residues. CDR3 amino acids: CASVAKETQYF. The CDR3 DNA reads TGTGCCAGCGTAGCGAAAGAGACCCAGTACTTC.

The CDR3 nucleotides read TGCGCCAGTCGTATTCGACCGGGGGGGCGAAGGGACGGGGAGCTGTTTTTT. Protein: CASRIRPGGRRDGELFF. V and J are TRBV4-1 and TRBJ2-2; 8 positions agree with TRBD2. V lost 9 bases to trimming and J lost 7 bases; unmatched junction nucleotides: 19. The germline V gene has CDR1 MGHRA and CDR2 YSYEKL. The CDR3 totals 17 residues.

This clone appeared a few times. The chain carries TRBV5-6 and TRBJ1-4; D might be TRBD1 (5 bases). The V gene's germline CDR1 is SGHDT and CDR2 YYEEEE. CDR3 length: 14 amino acids. Trimming took off 1 base at V and 5 bases at J, with 9 bases between the two ends. DNA for the CDR3: TGTGCCAGCAGCTTGTCAGCAGGGAATGAAAAACTGTTTTTT. This encodes CASSLSAGNEKLFF.

The chain joins TRBV14 to TRBJ2-1; 9 bases fit TRBD2. Germline loops: CDR1 SGHDN, CDR2 FVKESK. The V segment lost 4 bases and the J segment 8 bases; nucleotides outside the gene matches: 12. The CDR3 is 16 residues long. CDR3 in DNA: TGTGCCAGCAGCCCTGGAGCGGGAGGTTTTTTCGATGAGCAGTTCTTC. Its protein is CASSPGAGGFFDEQFF.

The CDR3 spells CASSDPGEGDQPQHF. CDR3 bases: TGCGCCAGCAGTGACCCAGGGGAAGGGGATCAGCCCCAGCATTTT. The chain is built from TRBV10-2 and TRBJ1-5; perhaps TRBD1 as D (6 bases). Germline assignment: CDR1 WSHSY and CDR2 SAAADI. There are 15 residues in the CDR3. V was cut by 3 bases and J by 5 bases, with 14 bases left in between.

The CDR3 DNA sequence: TGTGCCAGCAGCACCCTGGGACTAGCGGGAGGGGGCACCGGGGAGCTGTTTTTT. Translating it yields CASSTLGLAGGGTGELFF. This chain connects TRBV11-2 to TRBJ2-2; TRBD2 agrees at 16 bases. Unmatched junction bases numbered 7, after V lost 5 bases and J lost 4 bases. This CDR3 region has 18 residues. The germline gives CDR1 SGHAT, CDR2 FQNNGV.

The chain recombines TRBV7-6 with TRBJ2-5; D gene unclear. The CDR3 sequence is 12 residues long. CDR1 and CDR2 from the germline V gene are SGHVS and FNYEAQ. The V and J ends lost 5 bases and 3 bases respectively, with 7 bases between them. The CDR3 coding sequence is TGTGCCAGCAGCCCAGAAAAAGAGACCCAGTACTTC. Its translation: CASSPEKETQYF.

The V call is TRBV28, the J call TRBJ1-1; D ambiguous. Between the trimmed V and J ends, which lost 5 bases and 1 base, there was a span of 14 bases. The germline CDR1 and CDR2 sequences are MDHEN and SYDVKM. This CDR3 has 15 amino acids. Written as DNA, the CDR3 is TGTGCCAGCAGTAAACCTACAGCCGGGAACACTGAAGCTTTCTTT. Translation gives CASSKPTAGNTEAFF.

The chain is built from TRBV7-2 and TRBJ2-7; 10 bases are a match to TRBD1. The V and J ends lost 2 bases and 3 bases, in that order; junction bases with no gene match: 10. Germline CDR1 is SGHTA and CDR2 is FQGNSA. This CDR3 comprises 17 residues. CDR3 residues: CASSLRTGGQPSYEQYF. CDR3 in DNA: TGTGCCAGCAGCTTACGGACAGGGGGACAACCTAGCTACGAGCAGTACTTC.

This clone was observed once. The chain uses TRBV6-5 and TRBJ2-1, with D uncertain. Trimming left V 9 bases short and J 10 bases short, with 13 bases between. The CDR3 runs 11 residues. Germline values: CDR1 MNHEY, CDR2 SVGAGI. CDR3 in amino acids: CASNVRGEQFF. For the CDR3, the DNA is TGTGCCAGTAACGTCCGCGGCGAGCAGTTCTTC.

This chain links TRBV9 with TRBJ2-5; TRBD2 matches at 15 bases. V shed 4 bases and J 4 bases; nucleotides not matched to a gene: 5. CDR3 length: 16 amino acids. Germline V gene sequence: CDR1 SGDLS, CDR2 YYNGEE. This CDR3 is CASSTGLAGGAETQYF. The CDR3, as DNA: TGTGCCAGCAGCACGGGACTAGCGGGGGGAGCAGAGACCCAGTACTTC.

The CDR3 region is CASSQGGGIQETQYF. The CDR3 DNA sequence: TGCGCCAGCAGCCAAGGAGGAGGGATCCAAGAGACCCAGTACTTC. The V and J genes are TRBV4-3 and TRBJ2-5; tentatively, D is TRBD2 (6 bases). V was cut by 1 base and J by 1 base, with 10 bases left in between. Germline lookup yields CDR1 LGHNA and CDR2 YSLEER. CDR3 length: 15 residues.

This chain connects TRBV18 to TRBJ2-5, with D perhaps TRBD1 (6 bases). The germline gives CDR1 KGHSH, CDR2 LQKENI. The length of the CDR3 is 14 residues. V lost 4 bases, J lost 1 base, and 10 bases lay in between. The CDR3 DNA reads as TGTGCCAGCTCACAAAGGACAGTCCAAGAGACCCAGTACTTC. As protein: CASSQRTVQETQYF.

The gene calls are TRBV7-2 and TRBJ1-2; a weak D match, TRBD1 (5 bases). Germline-derived CDR1 and CDR2 are SGHTA and FQGNSA. This CDR3 region has 14 residues. The V gene lost 1 base and the J gene lost 4 bases, with 10 bases spanning the gap. The CDR3 is CASSLVGHLYGYTF. In DNA form, the CDR3 reads TGTGCCAGCAGCTTAGTAGGACACCTCTATGGCTACACCTTC.

The chain links TRBV3-1 (or the pseudogene TRBV3-2) to TRBJ2-3, with 7 bases identical to TRBD1. This CDR3 comprises 14 residues. Trimming cost V 4 bases and J 3 bases; bases outside gene matches: 4. Germline values: CDR1 LGHDT, CDR2 YNNKEL (reference sequence). The CDR3 DNA reads as TGTGCCAGCAGCCCGGAACAGGGGACAGATACGCAGTATTTT. Its protein is CASSPEQGTDTQYF.

The chain couples TRBV30 to TRBJ2-1, with D hard to call. The CDR3 is made up of 12 amino acids. Trimming pared 4 bases from V and 0 bases from J, leaving 4 bases between. Germline V gene lookup returns CDR1 GTSNPN and CDR2 SVGIG (reference sequence). The CDR3 bases are TGTGCCTGGATGAGCTCCTACAATGAGCAGTTCTTC. It encodes CAWMSSYNEQFF.

This clone was counted a few times. The chain links TRBV5-1 to TRBJ1-2; D not resolved. CDR1 and CDR2 (germline): SGHRS, YFSETQ. CDR3 length equals 14 residues. V lost 5 bases and J 2 bases, leaving 13 bases between the germline ends. The CDR3 bases are TGCGCCAGCAGTCCCTACACGGGAAACTATGGCTACACCTTC. Translation: CASSPYTGNYGYTF.

Details on this clone: A junction end diverges from the germline sequence, so it may reflect a read error. The chain recombines TRBV19 with TRBJ1-2, with D hard to call. Looked up from germline, CDR1 is LNHDA and CDR2 is SQIVND (reference sequence). The CDR3 runs to 12 residues. Here the CDR3 DNA reads TGTGCCAGTAGCCATCCCTCCGCCTCACCTATCTTC. Its translation is CASSHPSASPIF.

V usage is TRBV18 and J usage is TRBJ1-2, with a tentative D call TRBD1 (6 bases). Trimming removed 5 bases from V and 6 bases from J, with 13 bases in between. Germline V lookup: CDR1 KGHSH, CDR2 LQKENI. The CDR3 spans 13 residues. The CDR3 reads CASSGQPTNGYTF. The CDR3 DNA sequence: TGTGCCAGCTCAGGACAGCCTACTAATGGCTACACCTTC.

The genes are TRBV19 and TRBJ1-6, with D possibly being TRBD1 (6 bases). The CDR3 contains 13 residues. Germline values: CDR1 LNHDA, CDR2 SQIVND (reference sequence). V shed 5 bases and J shed 5 bases, with 7 bases lying between them. DNA for the CDR3: TGTGCCAGTAGTCGACAGGATAATTCACCCCTCCACTTT. This translates into CASSRQDNSPLHF.

The rearrangement joins TRBV2 to TRBJ2-7; no clear D. The CDR3 is made up of 13 amino acids. The V end was cut by 2 bases, the J end by 11 bases, with 16 bases between. Germline values: CDR1 SNHLY, CDR2 FYNNEI. The CDR3 loop reads CASSESALSREYF. The CDR3 nucleotides are TGTGCCAGCAGTGAATCCGCCTTATCTCGCGAGTACTTC. Full variable domain (outside the CDR3, taken from reference TRBV2 and TRBJ2-7): EPEVTQTPSHQVTQMGQEVILRCVPISNHLYFYWYRQILGQKVEFLVSFYNNEISEKSEIFDDQFSVERPDGSNFTLKIRSTKLEDSAMYFCASSESALSREYFGPGTRLTVT.

The genes are TRBV27 and TRBJ1-1; D unresolved. V lost 5 bases, J lost 6 bases, and 16 bases lay in between. Per germline, CDR1 MNHEY and CDR2 SMNVEV (reference sequence). The CDR3 consists of 14 residues. DNA of the CDR3: TGTGCCAGCAGTCTTTCAGGAATGGGCTCTGAAGCTTTCTTT. It specifies CASSLSGMGSEAFF.

The CDR3 sequence is CASSEASVFSGNTIYF. CDR3 DNA: TGTGCCAGCAGTGAAGCCTCAGTTTTCTCTGGAAACACCATATATTTT. The chain employs TRBV6-1 and TRBJ1-3; D is ambiguous. From germline, CDR1 is MNHNS and CDR2 SASEGT. This CDR3 comprises 16 residues. The ends were cut back, 0 bases at V and 0 bases at J, with 9 bases in the middle.

CDR3 loop: CASSLSSYNSPLHF. The CDR3 DNA reads as TGTGCCAGCAGCCTCAGCTCCTATAATTCACCCCTCCACTTT. The chain couples TRBV7-3 to TRBJ1-6, with unresolved D. From germline, CDR1 is SGHTA and CDR2 FQGTGA. The CDR3 is 14 amino acids. V was shortened by 5 bases and J by 0 bases, with 5 bases between the two germline ends.

This clone showed up just once. V usage is TRBV29-1 and J usage is TRBJ2-7, with TRBD2 matching 9 bases. V shed 7 bases, J shed 2 bases, and the junction held 9 bases outside the gene matches. Per the germline V gene, CDR1 is SQVTM and CDR2 is ANQGSEA. The CDR3 totals 14 residues. For the CDR3, the DNA is TGCAGCGGCGCTCTAGCGGGACGAACCTACGAGCAGTACTTC. This translates into CSGALAGRTYEQYF.

V and J are TRBV24-1 and TRBJ2-1, with D maybe TRBD2 (5 bases). Trimming removed 9 bases from V and 8 bases from J, with 19 bases in between. The germline V gene encodes CDR1 KGHDR and CDR2 SFDVKD. The CDR3 extends over 14 amino acids. The CDR3 loop is CATGSGGRRDEQFF. The DNA for the CDR3 is TGTGCCACCGGATCGGGTGGGAGAAGGGATGAGCAGTTCTTC.